This T cell receptor beta chain was found in a study of molecular identifiers for immune sequencing clone quantification. CDR3 length: 14 residues. Of note for this clonotype: At one of its ends the junction is not consistent with the germline gene, which may arise from a read error.

TCRdb re-analysed the PCR reads in MiXCR, keeping a single row per CDR3 protein. The sample lists hundreds of thousands of distinct CDR3 sequences, roughly 24% seen once, with 0.7% to 0.95% in the top ten. Sample: naive CD8+ T cells from blood, with Jurkat cell RNA spiked in. The sample's subset: FACS-sorted CD8+CD4-CCR7+CD45RA+ naive T cells. The TCR sequence derives from a human donor in good health. Some libraries in this study had Jurkat cell RNA spiked in. The genes are TRBV5-3 and TRBJ2-5; no clear D gene. TRBV5-3 counts as an open reading frame of uncertain function. The CDR3, as DNA: TGTGCCAGCAGCTTGTCACTCGATGTGGAGACCCAGTACTTC. It encodes CASSLSLDVETQYF.